One sample yielded the 25 T cell receptor beta chains listed below, sequenced in a study of blood T cell repertoires in COVID-19. The method was immunoSEQ multiplex PCR; TCRdb's version includes in-frame clones alone and lacks a portion of them. Of almost 400,000 clones listed, roughly 90% are singletons. The sample taken for sequencing was PBMCs or T cells enriched from blood (not recorded which). Every receptor here comes from a woman aged 25 to 45 with acute COVID-19.

This chain links TRBV4-1 with TRBJ1-6, with 7 bases fitting TRBD1. This CDR3 is built from 16 residues. The junction had 7 bases not matched to a gene; V was cut back by 3 bases and J by 5 bases. Germline V CDR1 and CDR2: MGHRA, YSYEKL. CDR3 DNA sequence: TGCGCCAGCAGCCAGGCCACAGGGGTCCATAATTCACCCCTCCACTTT. Amino acids: CASSQATGVHNSPLHF.

The chain combines TRBV6-5 with TRBJ2-2; possible D gene TRBD2, 7 bases. The CDR3 has 15 residues. Looked up from germline, CDR1 is MNHEY and CDR2 is SVGAGI. Trimming left V 5 bases short and J 4 bases short, with 14 bases between. This CDR3 reads CASSLAGAPTGELFF. The CDR3 bases are TGTGCCAGCAGTCTCGCGGGGGCCCCCACCGGGGAGCTGTTTTTT.

The genes are TRBV27 and TRBJ1-1, with 10 bases fitting TRBD1. In germline, CDR1 is MNHEY, CDR2 SMNVEV (reference sequence). Trimming took 6 bases from V and 3 from J; bases not matched to a gene: 10. The length of the CDR3 is 16 residues. The CDR3 DNA follows: TGTGCCAGCAGCCTGGGCAGGGGGACAGGGGACACTGAAGCTTTCTTT. This translates into CASSLGRGTGDTEAFF.

This clone has a handful of counts. This chain links TRBV23-1 with TRBJ2-7; TRBD1 matches 7 bases. TRBV23-1 carries the ORF label, with uncertain function. The CDR3 runs to 14 residues. V dropped 4 bases and J dropped 4; count of bases not matched to a gene: 7. The CDR3 spells CASSLGQVPYEQYF. The DNA for the CDR3 is TGCGCCAGCAGTCTTGGACAGGTACCGTACGAGCAGTACTTC.

V and J are TRBV19 and TRBJ1-5; 8 bases match TRBD1. Germline V gene sequence: CDR1 LNHDA, CDR2 SQIVND (reference sequence). J lost 0 bases, V lost 8 bases, and 6 bases had no gene match. This CDR3 contains 15 residues. The CDR3 coding sequence is TGTGCCAGTGGTAACAGGGGGGATAGCAATCAGCCCCAGCATTTT. Its translation: CASGNRGDSNQPQHF.

CDR3 coding DNA: TGCGCCAGCAGCTGGGACAGGGCCTATAATTCACCCCTCCACTTT. Its protein is CASSWDRAYNSPLHF. The chain has TRBV5-1 and TRBJ1-6; TRBD1 matches 9 bases. Germline V gene lookup returns CDR1 SGHRS and CDR2 YFSETQ. The CDR3 loop spans 15 amino acids. V gave up 3 bases and J gave up 2 bases; unmatched junction bases: 0.

The table lists this clone with a few counts. The V gene is TRBV12-2, the J gene TRBJ1-5. TRBV12-2 is an annotated pseudogene. The CDR3 contains 10 residues. The CDR3 nucleotides are TGTGCAAGTCGCTTAATATCCCAGCATTTT. Translated, it gives CASRLISQHF.

This chain joins TRBV27 and TRBJ1-1, with 10 bases aligning to TRBD1. The CDR3 length is 15 residues. V gave up 0 bases and J gave up 3 bases; unmatched junction bases: 1. From germline, CDR1 is MNHEY and CDR2 SMNVEV (reference sequence). CDR3 nucleotide sequence: TGTGCCAGCAGTTTATCAGGGACAGGGGACACTGAAGCTTTCTTT. Protein: CASSLSGTGDTEAFF.

CDR3 nucleotides: TGTGCCAGTAGTATAGGAGTCGAAGCTTTCTTT. This encodes CASSIGVEAFF. The J gene is TRBJ1-1, the V gene TRBV19, with D unresolved. CDR1 is LNHDA, CDR2 SQIVND, per germline (reference sequence). The CDR3 is 11 residues long. Trimming took 1 base from V and 8 from J, leaving 5 bases between them.

This chain joins TRBV12-3 or TRBV12-4 and TRBJ2-2; 7 bases align to TRBD1. The CDR3 has 13 amino acids. Unmatched junction bases numbered 2, after V lost 4 bases and J lost 6 bases. The chain's CDR3 is CASSSGGAGELFF. The DNA for the CDR3 is TGTGCCAGCAGTTCAGGGGGAGCCGGGGAGCTGTTTTTT.

The chain couples TRBV2 to TRBJ2-7; 10 bases match TRBD1. The CDR3 covers 17 residues. Germline-derived CDR1 and CDR2 are SNHLY and FYNNEI. J was trimmed by 1 base and V by 3 bases; bases with no gene match: 9. The DNA for the CDR3 is TGTGCCAGCAGTGATGCCCCCGGGACAGGGGAATCCTACGAGCAGTACTTC. It yields the protein CASSDAPGTGESYEQYF.

This clone was found once. This sequence joins TRBV25-1 and TRBJ2-5; TRBD1 agrees at 8 bases. The J segment lost 0 bases and the V segment lost 4 bases, leaving 1 base of the junction unmatched. Per the germline V gene, CDR1 is MGHDK and CDR2 is SYGVNS. This CDR3 comprises 14 residues. CDR3 in amino acids: CASSAGGHQETQYF. The CDR3 DNA reads TGTGCCAGCAGTGCAGGGGGCCACCAAGAGACCCAGTACTTC.

The J gene is TRBJ2-1, the V gene TRBV7-2; the match to TRBD2 covers 7 bases. In germline, CDR1 is SGHTA, CDR2 FQGNSA. With V trimmed by 3 bases and J by 7 bases, 0 bases remained unmatched. The CDR3 length is 12 residues. CDR3 region: CASSLRGNEQFF. As DNA, the CDR3 is TGTGCCAGCAGCTTGCGGGGGAATGAGCAGTTCTTC.

CDR3 amino acids: CASSPGQVNEKLFF. The CDR3, as DNA: TGTGCCAGCAGCCCAGGACAGGTGAATGAAAAACTGTTTTTT. The chain has TRBV7-9 and TRBJ1-4, with 7 nucleotides matching TRBD1. From germline, CDR1 is SEHNR and CDR2 FQNEAQ (reference sequence). This CDR3 comprises 14 residues. Losses at the gene ends were 5 bases for V and 5 bases for J; bases not matched to a gene: 5.

The chain links TRBV7-9 to TRBJ1-2; tentative D call: TRBD1 (6 bases). The CDR3 covers 15 residues. Trimming left V 1 base short and J 4 bases short, with 13 bases between. Germline lookup yields CDR1 SEHNR and CDR2 FQNEAQ (reference sequence). CDR3 nucleotide sequence: TGTGCCAGCAGCTTAGGAGGACAGCTGTTCTATGGCTACACCTTC. Amino acid sequence: CASSLGGQLFYGYTF.

This chain connects TRBV2 to TRBJ2-7; 9 nucleotides agree with TRBD1. The CDR3 totals 14 residues. Germline V gene lookup returns CDR1 SNHLY and CDR2 FYNNEI. V gave up 5 bases and J gave up 0 bases; unmatched junction bases: 2. CDR3 bases: TGTGCCAGCAGTCGGACAGGGGTCTCCTACGAGCAGTACTTC. Translated: CASSRTGVSYEQYF.

The chain employs TRBV2 and TRBJ1-5, with D perhaps matching TRBD1 (6 bases). The germline V gene has CDR1 SNHLY and CDR2 FYNNEI. V was clipped by 8 bases and J by 4 bases, with 15 bases between them. This CDR3 is built from 14 residues. In DNA form, the CDR3 reads TGTGCCAGCGCCGGGACACAGGGAAATCAGCCCCAGCATTTT. As protein: CASAGTQGNQPQHF.

This chain uses TRBV11-2 with TRBJ2-7; 15 nucleotides align to TRBD2. Unmatched junction bases numbered 3, after V lost 0 bases and J lost 3 bases. The CDR3 is made up of 17 amino acids. CDR1 is SGHAT and CDR2 is FQNNGV in the germline V gene. The CDR3 here is CASSLDSGLAGGYEQYF. The CDR3 DNA is TGTGCCAGCAGCTTAGACTCGGGACTAGCGGGGGGCTACGAGCAGTACTTC.

The V and J genes are TRBV2 and TRBJ1-2; TRBD1 matches at 7 bases. The J segment lost 1 base and the V segment lost 4 bases, leaving 9 bases of the junction unmatched. The length of the CDR3 is 16 residues. Germline CDR1 and CDR2: SNHLY and FYNNEI. In nucleotides, the CDR3 is TGTGCCAGCAGTGCCATGGACAGGCCCCTTAACTATGGCTACACCTTC. Encoded protein: CASSAMDRPLNYGYTF.

The chain combines TRBV30 with TRBJ1-2; 7 bases fit TRBD1. J was trimmed by 4 bases and V by 5 bases; bases with no gene match: 7. In germline, CDR1 is GTSNPN, CDR2 SVGIG (reference sequence). The CDR3 runs to 13 residues. This CDR3 is CAWLRGQGYGYTF. For the CDR3, the DNA is TGTGCCTGGCTTAGGGGGCAGGGCTATGGCTACACCTTC.

This chain connects TRBV28 to TRBJ1-2; 7 positions match TRBD1. The CDR3 contains 15 residues. V lost 8 bases, J lost 4 bases, and 13 bases stayed unmatched. Germline CDR1 reads MDHEN; CDR2 reads SYDVKM. As DNA, the CDR3 is TGTGCCAGCCGGAGTAACAGGGGAACTAGCTATGGCTACACCTTC. Protein product: CASRSNRGTSYGYTF.

The genes are TRBV20-1 and TRBJ1-2, with D tentatively TRBD1 (6 bases). The CDR3 is made up of 11 amino acids. The ends were cut back, 6 bases at V and 7 bases at J, with 12 bases in the middle. Germline V gene data show CDR1 as DFQATT and CDR2 as SNEGSKA (reference sequence). In DNA, the CDR3 is TGCAGTGCCGTTAGACAGGCTGGCTACACCTTC. Amino acid sequence: CSAVRQAGYTF.

Regarding this clone: The identical CDR3 is also encoded by other nucleotide sequences in the sample. The chain carries TRBV29-1 and TRBJ2-3; 10 nucleotides agree with TRBD2. The germline V gene has CDR1 SQVTM and CDR2 ANQGSEA. The CDR3 contains 13 residues. V gave up 5 bases and J gave up 4 bases; unmatched junction bases: 3. The CDR3 spells CSVSGGGADTQYF. DNA for the CDR3: TGCAGCGTTAGCGGGGGGGGCGCAGATACGCAGTATTTT.

This rearrangement joins TRBV2 to TRBJ2-1; D possibly corresponds to TRBD2 (6 bases). Trimming took off 6 bases at V and 4 bases at J, with 22 bases between the two ends. In germline, CDR1 is SNHLY, CDR2 FYNNEI. This CDR3 has 17 amino acids. The CDR3 coding sequence is TGTGCCAGCAGGGACACTTCCTATCGACTAGGTTACAATGAGCAGTTCTTC. Its translation: CASRDTSYRLGYNEQFF.

The J gene is TRBJ1-5, the V gene TRBV2, with TRBD1 as a possible D gene (5 bases). Germline-derived CDR1 and CDR2 are SNHLY and FYNNEI. The CDR3 contains 13 residues. The V and J ends lost 5 bases and 4 bases respectively, with 9 bases between them. The CDR3 sequence is CASSREGNQPQHF. The CDR3 nucleotides are TGTGCCAGCAGTAGGGAGGGGAATCAGCCCCAGCATTTT.